The clone carrying this T cell receptor beta chain was seen a single time. This record belongs to a study of blood T cell repertoires in COVID-19. Study details: Sample material is recorded as cDNA or gDNA derived from T cells, B-cell-depleted T cells, or PBMCs.

Unmatched junction bases numbered 6, after V lost 7 bases and J lost 7 bases. This CDR3 has 13 amino acids. In germline, CDR1 is SGHVS, CDR2 FQNEAQ. Authors' analysis steps: Amplification of reference gene primers provided the estimated nucleated cell counts. Assay used: immunoSEQ multiplex PCR; TCRdb lists only in-frame clones, some missing. Clonal size and the V and J genes are those of that table, whereas D and trimming came from the DNA. The sample records roughly 75,000 clones, 86% being singletons. This sequence was found in an elderly man in a cohort sampled during active COVID-19. Sequencing input: peripheral blood. This rearrangement joins TRBV7-8 to TRBJ1-4; the match to TRBD1 covers 7 bases. CDR3 residues: CASTTGRGEKLFF. The DNA for the CDR3 is TGTGCCAGCACGACAGGGAGAGGTGAAAAACTGTTTTTT. Full variable domain (rest looked up from reference TRBV7-8 and TRBJ1-4): GAGVSQSPRYKVAKRGQDVALRCDPISGHVSLFWYQQALGQGPEFLTYFQNEAQLDKSGLPSDRFFAERPEGSVSTLKIQRTQQEDSAVYLCASTTGRGEKLFFGSGTQLSVL.